The rows below give T cell receptor beta chains drawn from one sample of a study of cytomegalovirus exposure and HLA in healthy donors. Clones were sequenced by immunoSEQ multiplex PCR, and TCRdb holds only the in-frame ones, with some missing. The data contain 180,000 or so clones, about 80% of them singletons. Sequencing was carried out using PBMCs. These receptors originate from a man aged 35 to 55 in good health and CMV-seronegative. CDR3s include the opening cysteine and the closing phenylalanine or tryptophan. The order of the fields is D gene, V gene, J gene, clone size, CDR3 protein, CDR3 DNA. D genes are given only for firm matches. A clone size is listed for some rows: how often the clone was seen (once, few, many), or a class if it is expanded.

D: .
V: TRBV19
J: TRBJ2-7
size: .
CDR3: CASSIPGLYEQYF
DNA: TGTGCCAGTAGTATTCCGGGACTTTACGAGCAGTACTTC

D: .
V: TRBV18
J: TRBJ2-7
size: .
CDR3: CASFTSLLIYEQYF
DNA: TGTGCCAGCTTCACGAGTCTATTGATCTACGAGCAGTACTTC

D: .
V: TRBV2
J: TRBJ2-2
size: .
CDR3: CASSAWAPNTGELFF
DNA: TGTGCCAGCAGTGCTTGGGCACCGAACACCGGGGAGCTGTTTTTT

D: .
V: TRBV11-3
J: TRBJ1-3
size: .
CDR3: CASSLGTVSSGNTIYF
DNA: TGTGCCAGCAGCTTAGGCACAGTGAGCTCTGGAAACACCATATATTTT

D: TRBD1
V: TRBV2
J: TRBJ2-6
size: .
CDR3: CASRDRVLGANVLTF
DNA: TGTGCCAGCAGGGACAGGGTACTCGGGGCCAACGTCCTGACTTTC

D: .
V: TRBV14
J: TRBJ1-1
size: .
CDR3: CASSPAGGRSEAFF
DNA: TGTGCCAGCAGCCCCGCCGGGGGGAGGTCTGAAGCTTTCTTT

D: TRBD1
V: TRBV9
J: TRBJ1-2
size: .
CDR3: CASSPGGTANYGYTF
DNA: TGTGCCAGCAGCCCGGGAGGGACAGCTAACTATGGCTACACCTTC

D: TRBD1
V: TRBV5-4
J: TRBJ2-7
size: .
CDR3: CASSLGGQGQYEQYF
DNA: TGTGCCAGCAGCTTGGGGGGACAGGGGCAATACGAGCAGTACTTC

D: TRBD1
V: TRBV5-1
J: TRBJ2-7
size: .
CDR3: CASSLETGGAYEQYF
DNA: TGCGCCAGCAGCTTGGAAACAGGGGGCGCGTACGAGCAGTACTTC

D: TRBD2
V: TRBV30
J: TRBJ2-7
size: .
CDR3: CAWSRALTSGRSYEQYF
DNA: TGTGCCTGGAGTAGAGCCCTGACTAGCGGGAGGTCCTACGAGCAGTACTTC

D: TRBD2
V: TRBV5-1
J: TRBJ2-7
size: .
CDR3: CATPPGRVPYEQYF
DNA: TGCGCCACCCCCCCCGGGAGGGTGCCCTACGAGCAGTACTTC

D: .
V: TRBV6-1
J: TRBJ2-7
size: .
CDR3: CASSVNREDVQYF
DNA: TGTGCCAGCAGTGTTAATAGGGAGGACGTGCAGTACTTC

D: .
V: TRBV7-2
J: TRBJ1-1
size: .
CDR3: CASSFYRVGEAFF
DNA: TGTGCCAGCAGCTTCTATCGGGTCGGCGAAGCTTTCTTT

D: .
V: TRBV7-9
J: TRBJ1-1
size: .
CDR3: CASSLAQVWAEAFF
DNA: TGTGCCAGCAGCTTAGCGCAGGTCTGGGCTGAAGCTTTCTTT

D: TRBD2
V: TRBV11-2
J: TRBJ2-1
size: .
CDR3: CASSLVITGGEQFF
DNA: TGTGCCAGCAGCTTAGTCATCACGGGGGGGGAGCAGTTCTTC

D: .
V: TRBV27
J: TRBJ1-2
size: few
CDR3: CASSTAGGLYGYTF
DNA: TGTGCCAGCAGTACGGCCGGGGGGCTCTATGGCTACACCTTC

D: TRBD2
V: TRBV6-6
J: TRBJ2-7
size: .
CDR3: CASSYSAGDGNEQYF
DNA: TGTGCCAGCAGTTACTCAGCGGGAGACGGCAACGAGCAGTACTTC

D: TRBD2
V: TRBV5-4
J: TRBJ2-5
size: .
CDR3: CASSLGLAGGRETQYF
DNA: TGTGCCAGCAGCCTCGGACTAGCGGGAGGGCGAGAGACCCAGTACTTC

D: .
V: TRBV4-1
J: TRBJ2-5
size: .
CDR3: CASRKGWHETQYF
DNA: TGCGCCAGCCGAAAGGGGTGGCACGAGACCCAGTACTTC